The 16 T cell receptor beta chains in this list originate from one sample, sequenced in a study of graft-versus-host responses after intestinal transplantation. The antigens for these receptors are not known. Profiled with immunoSEQ multiplex PCR; TCRdb holds only in-frame clones, not every one. The table lists 35,000 to 45,000 clones, approximately 93% of them singletons. The material was unstimulated CD4+ T cells sorted from spleen or lymph node cells, obtained before transplant. All receptors derive from a human donor who was the organ donor for an intestinal transplant.

The table lists this clone with a few counts. This chain links TRBV12-5 with TRBJ2-2; no clear D gene. This CDR3 is 11 amino acids long. The germline gives CDR1 LGHNT, CDR2 FRNRAP. V was shortened by 2 bases and J by 5 bases, with 0 bases between the two germline ends. The CDR3 reads CASGLTGELFF. The CDR3 region has the DNA TGTGCTAGTGGTTTGACCGGGGAGCTGTTTTTT.

V and J are TRBV14 and TRBJ2-3; 13 bases agree with TRBD2. CDR3 length equals 18 residues. Germline V gene lookup returns CDR1 SGHDN and CDR2 FVKESK. V gave up 3 bases and J gave up 2 bases; unmatched junction bases: 8. The CDR3 DNA reads as TGTGCCAGCAGCCAGACCCCGGGACTAGCGGGGTTCACAGATACGCAGTATTTT. Protein product: CASSQTPGLAGFTDTQYF.

The table lists this clone with a few counts. This sequence joins TRBV19 and TRBJ2-7, with 8 nucleotides matching TRBD2. This CDR3 is 13 amino acids long. CDR1 LNHDA and CDR2 SQIVND come from the germline V gene (reference sequence). The junction had 7 bases not matched to a gene; V was cut back by 5 bases and J by 7 bases. The CDR3 protein is CASSAGGAGEQYF. CDR3 DNA: TGTGCCAGTAGTGCCGGGGGGGCCGGTGAGCAGTACTTC.

The rearrangement links TRBV11-3 to TRBJ1-2, with D possibly being TRBD1 (6 bases). The V and J ends lost 1 base and 2 bases respectively, with 8 bases between them. Germline V lookup: CDR1 SGHNT, CDR2 YENEEA. CDR3 size: 14 residues. CDR3 DNA sequence: TGTGCCAGCAGCTTAGGGGGACAAAACTATGGCTACACCTTC. Translated: CASSLGGQNYGYTF. The entire variable domain, with the rest obtained from reference TRBV11-3 and TRBJ1-2, is as follows: EAGVVQSPRYKIIEKKQPVAFWCNPISGHNTLYWYLQNLGQGPELLIRYENEEAVDDSQLPKDRFSAERLKGVDSTLKIQPAELGDSAVYLCASSLGGQNYGYTFGSGTRLTVV.

The chain combines TRBV4-1 with TRBJ2-2, with TRBD2 matching over 9 bases. Germline V gene lookup returns CDR1 MGHRA and CDR2 YSYEKL. Unmatched junction bases numbered 6, after V lost 3 bases and J lost 1 base. This CDR3 has 17 residues. The CDR3 DNA sequence: TGCGCCAGCAGCCATAAAACTAGCGGGTGGAACACCGGGGAGCTGTTTTTT. Its translation: CASSHKTSGWNTGELFF.

This clone appeared a single time. The gene calls are TRBV30 and TRBJ1-3, with 9 nucleotides matching TRBD1. V shed 3 bases and J 4 bases; nucleotides not matched to a gene: 7. Germline-derived CDR1 and CDR2 are GTSNPN and SVGIG (reference sequence). This CDR3 is built from 15 residues. CDR3 nucleotide sequence: TGTGCCTGGAGAGCGACAGGGGGAAGAGGAAACACCATATATTTT. It encodes CAWRATGGRGNTIYF.

The V and J genes are TRBV30 and TRBJ2-7; 10 bases are a match to TRBD2. CDR3 size: 14 residues. J lost 7 bases, V lost 0 bases, and 6 bases had no gene match. Germline V lookup: CDR1 GTSNPN, CDR2 SVGIG (reference sequence). The CDR3 nucleotides are TGTGCCTGGAGTGTCTCAGCGGGGGGGCTTGAGCAGTACTTC. It translates to CAWSVSAGGLEQYF.

The CDR3 DNA reads TGTGCCAGCAGAGTAGGGGGTTGGAATCAGCCCCAGCATTTT. Amino acid sequence: CASRVGGWNQPQHF. The V call is TRBV2, the J call TRBJ1-5; D is perhaps TRBD1 (6 bases). Per the germline V gene, CDR1 is SNHLY and CDR2 is FYNNEI. Trimming took off 6 bases at V and 4 bases at J, with 13 bases between the two ends. The CDR3 loop spans 14 amino acids.

The chain employs TRBV6-5 and TRBJ2-3, with D maybe TRBD2 (7 bases). In germline, CDR1 is MNHEY, CDR2 SVGAGI. V lost 8 bases and J lost 2, with 8 bases in between. The CDR3 contains 12 residues. CDR3 protein: CASGGATDTQYF. As DNA, the CDR3 is TGTGCCAGCGGGGGGGCCACAGATACGCAGTATTTT.

This rearrangement joins TRBV5-4 to TRBJ2-2; a possible D gene is TRBD2 (6 bases). From germline, CDR1 is SGHNT and CDR2 YYREEE (reference sequence). The ends were cut back, 3 bases at V and 0 bases at J, with 9 bases in the middle. The CDR3 extends over 15 amino acids. The CDR3 DNA reads TGTGCCAGCAGCTGGGGGACTTCGAACACCGGGGAGCTGTTTTTT. It codes for CASSWGTSNTGELFF.

The rearrangement uses TRBV7-9 and TRBJ1-6; TRBD1 matches at 9 bases. CDR1 is SEHNR and CDR2 is FQNEAQ in the germline V gene (reference sequence). CDR3 length: 15 amino acids. V gave up 5 bases and J gave up 10 bases; unmatched junction bases: 9. CDR3 amino acids: CASSPGDRERSPLHF. As DNA, the CDR3 is TGTGCCAGCAGCCCGGGGGACAGGGAGAGATCACCCCTCCACTTT.

This clone was recorded only once. The rearrangement links TRBV5-4 to TRBJ1-5; 7 nucleotides align to TRBD1. Germline loops: CDR1 SGHNT, CDR2 YYREEE (reference sequence). This CDR3 has 15 amino acids. With V trimmed by 4 bases and J by 5 bases, 9 bases remained unmatched. The CDR3, as DNA: TGTGCCAGCAGCCCGGGGACAGCGGAGGATCAGCCCCAGCATTTT. As protein: CASSPGTAEDQPQHF.

The genes are TRBV5-5 and TRBJ1-5, with TRBD1 identical over 8 bases. Germline CDR1 is SGHKS and CDR2 is YYEKEE (reference sequence). The length of the CDR3 is 14 residues. The junction had 3 bases not matched to a gene; V was cut back by 2 bases and J by 5 bases. CDR3 sequence: CASSLQGGHQPQHF. The CDR3 DNA reads TGTGCCAGCAGCTTACAGGGGGGCCATCAGCCCCAGCATTTT.

CDR3 in amino acids: CASSGPTGNTEAFF. In nucleotides, the CDR3 is TGTGCCAGCAGCGGTCCCACAGGGAACACTGAAGCTTTCTTT. The chain recombines TRBV7-9 with TRBJ1-1, with D perhaps TRBD1 (5 bases). Trimming stripped 5 bases from V and 1 base from J, with 11 bases between. Looked up from germline, CDR1 is SEHNR and CDR2 is FQNEAQ (reference sequence). The CDR3 totals 14 residues.

J is TRBJ1-6 and V is TRBV6-6; D ambiguous. This CDR3 is 12 amino acids long. Trimming took 4 bases from V and 14 from J, leaving 12 bases between them. The V gene's germline CDR1 is MNHNY and CDR2 SVGAGI (reference sequence). In DNA, the CDR3 is TGTGCCAGCAGTTCGGAATTGAGGACCCTCCACTTT. Protein product: CASSSELRTLHF.

The chain carries TRBV13 and TRBJ1-1; D remains unclear. V was clipped by 5 bases and J by 1 base, with 8 bases between them. The CDR3 is 13 amino acids. Germline values: CDR1 PRHDT, CDR2 FYEKMQ (reference sequence). The chain's CDR3 is CASSRRRNTEAFF. As DNA, the CDR3 is TGTGCCAGCAGCCGGCGGAGGAACACTGAAGCTTTCTTT.